This TCR beta chain originates from a study of T cells in Graves' hyperthyroidism and ophthalmopathy. RNA transcripts served as the template for amplifying TCR beta CDR3 regions. HTBI primers were the set used in a first-round RT-PCR of the TCR CDR3. Each CDR3 protein is one row after TCRdb ran MiXCR on the multiplex PCR reads. In the table there are some 700,000 distinct CDR3 sequences, 17% of which are singletons. Subjects aged 18 to 65 presented with newly diagnosed hyperthyroidism of less than 2 months' duration. This clonotype came up a few times. The sequenced material came from blood. This TCR derives from a man in his fifties or sixties with Graves' hyperthyroidism.

In DNA, the CDR3 is TGTGCCAGCAGTGTGGGGACAGGGCCTTTTGGAAACACCATATATTTT. Protein product: CASSVGTGPFGNTIYF. The V call is TRBV9, the J call TRBJ1-3, with 9 bases identical to TRBD1. Trimming at V came to 5 bases and at J to 3 bases, leaving 9 bases not matched to a gene. This CDR3 has 16 amino acids. Germline loops: CDR1 SGDLS, CDR2 YYNGEE.